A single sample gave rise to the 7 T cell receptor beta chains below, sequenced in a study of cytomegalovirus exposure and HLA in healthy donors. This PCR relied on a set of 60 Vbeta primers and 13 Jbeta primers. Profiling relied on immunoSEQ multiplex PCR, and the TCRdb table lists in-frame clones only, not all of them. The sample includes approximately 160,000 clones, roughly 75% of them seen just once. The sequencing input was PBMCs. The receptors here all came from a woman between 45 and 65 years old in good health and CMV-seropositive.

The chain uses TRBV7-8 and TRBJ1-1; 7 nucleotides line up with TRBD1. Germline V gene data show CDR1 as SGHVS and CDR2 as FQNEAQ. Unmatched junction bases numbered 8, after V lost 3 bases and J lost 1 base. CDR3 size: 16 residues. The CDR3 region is CASSFRGGMPNTEAFF. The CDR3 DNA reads TGTGCCAGCAGCTTTAGAGGGGGCATGCCGAACACTGAAGCTTTCTTT.

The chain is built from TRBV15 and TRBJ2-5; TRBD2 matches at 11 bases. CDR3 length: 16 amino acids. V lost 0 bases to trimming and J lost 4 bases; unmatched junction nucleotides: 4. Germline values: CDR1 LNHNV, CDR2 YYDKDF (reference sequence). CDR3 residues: CATSRDALAGGETQYF. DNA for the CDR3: TGTGCCACCAGCAGAGATGCCCTAGCGGGGGGAGAGACCCAGTACTTC.

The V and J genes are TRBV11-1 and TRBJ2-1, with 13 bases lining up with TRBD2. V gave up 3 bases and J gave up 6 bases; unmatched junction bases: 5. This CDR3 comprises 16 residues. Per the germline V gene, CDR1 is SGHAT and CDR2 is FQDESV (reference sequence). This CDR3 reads CASSLRTSGSVNEQFF. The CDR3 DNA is TGTGCCAGCAGCTTGAGGACTAGCGGGAGTGTCAATGAGCAGTTCTTC.

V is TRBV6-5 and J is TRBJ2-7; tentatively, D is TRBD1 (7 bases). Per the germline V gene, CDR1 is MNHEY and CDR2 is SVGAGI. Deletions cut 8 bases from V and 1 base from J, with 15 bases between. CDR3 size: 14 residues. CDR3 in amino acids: CASRAGTESYEQYF. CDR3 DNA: TGTGCCAGCCGGGCGGGGACAGAGTCCTACGAGCAGTACTTC.

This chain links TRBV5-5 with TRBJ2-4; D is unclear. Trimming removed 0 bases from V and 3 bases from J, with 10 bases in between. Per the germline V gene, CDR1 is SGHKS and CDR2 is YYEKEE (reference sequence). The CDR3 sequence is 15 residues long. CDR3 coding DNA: TGTGCCAGCAGCTTGGATCCCGCGGTCAAAAACATTCAGTACTTC. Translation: CASSLDPAVKNIQYF.

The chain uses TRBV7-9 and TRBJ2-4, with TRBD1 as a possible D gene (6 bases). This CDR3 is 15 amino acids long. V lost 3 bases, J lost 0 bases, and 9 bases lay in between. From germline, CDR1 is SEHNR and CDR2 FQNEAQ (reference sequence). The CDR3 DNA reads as TGTGCCAGCAGCTTGGGGACATTAGCCAAAAACATTCAGTACTTC. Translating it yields CASSLGTLAKNIQYF. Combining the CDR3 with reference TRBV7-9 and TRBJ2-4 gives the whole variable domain DTGVSQNPRHKITKRGQNVTFRCDPISEHNRLYWYRQTLGQGPEFLTYFQNEAQLEKSRLLSDRFSAERPKGSFSTLEIQRTEQGDSAMYLCASSLGTLAKNIQYFGAGTRLSVL.

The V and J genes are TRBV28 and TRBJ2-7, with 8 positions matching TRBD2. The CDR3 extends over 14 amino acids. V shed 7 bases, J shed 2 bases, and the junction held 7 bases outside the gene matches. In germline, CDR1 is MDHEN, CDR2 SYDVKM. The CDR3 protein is CASTPGGGTYEQYF. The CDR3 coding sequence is TGTGCCAGCACCCCCGGCGGGGGGACCTACGAGCAGTACTTC.